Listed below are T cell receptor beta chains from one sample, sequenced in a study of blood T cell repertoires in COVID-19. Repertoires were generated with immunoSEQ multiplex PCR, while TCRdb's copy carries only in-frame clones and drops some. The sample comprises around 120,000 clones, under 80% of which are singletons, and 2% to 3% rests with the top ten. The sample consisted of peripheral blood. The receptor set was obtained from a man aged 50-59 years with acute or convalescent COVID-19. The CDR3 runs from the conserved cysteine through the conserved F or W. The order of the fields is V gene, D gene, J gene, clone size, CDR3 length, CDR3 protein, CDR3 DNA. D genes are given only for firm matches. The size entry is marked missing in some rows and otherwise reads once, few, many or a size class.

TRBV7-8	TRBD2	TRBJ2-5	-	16	CASSWLAGRATETQYF	TGTGCCAGCAGCTGGTTAGCGGGGAGGGCCACAGAGACCCAGTACTTC
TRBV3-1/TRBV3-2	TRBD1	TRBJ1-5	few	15	CASSPGTGGGQPQHF	TGTGCCAGCAGCCCTGGGACAGGGGGCGGTCAGCCCCAGCATTTT
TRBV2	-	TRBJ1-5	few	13	CASSQGGDQPQHF	TGTGCCAGCAGTCAGGGTGGGGATCAGCCCCAGCATTTT
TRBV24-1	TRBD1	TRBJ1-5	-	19	CATRHTSDRGVPKNQPQHF	TGTGCCACCAGACACACCTCAGACAGGGGCGTCCCGAAGAATCAGCCCCAGCATTTT
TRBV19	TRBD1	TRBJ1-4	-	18	CASSIFVDRAPTNEKLFF	TGTGCCAGTAGTATTTTCGTGGACAGGGCTCCAACTAATGAAAAACTGTTTTTT
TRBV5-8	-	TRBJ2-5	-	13	CASSHGGLETQYF	TGTGCCAGCAGCCATGGAGGGTTGGAGACCCAGTACTTC
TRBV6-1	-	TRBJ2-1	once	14	CASSETGDYNEQFF	TGTGCCAGCAGTGAGACGGGGGACTACAATGAGCAGTTCTTC
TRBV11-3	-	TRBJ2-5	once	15	CASSLGSRGQETQYF	TGTGCCAGCAGCTTAGGGTCACGGGGCCAAGAGACCCAGTACTTC
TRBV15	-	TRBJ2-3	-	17	CATSAFDPGLYTDTQYF	TGTGCCACCAGCGCCTTCGACCCGGGACTCTACACAGATACGCAGTATTTT
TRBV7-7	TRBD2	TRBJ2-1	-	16	CASSPRTSGGYNEQFF	TGTGCCAGCAGCCCAAGGACTAGCGGGGGATACAATGAGCAGTTCTTC
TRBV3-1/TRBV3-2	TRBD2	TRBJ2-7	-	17	CASSRKLAGGPPYEQYF	TGTGCCAGCAGCCGTAAACTAGCGGGGGGGCCCCCCTACGAGCAGTACTTC
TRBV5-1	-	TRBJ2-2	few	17	CASSLATRVPNTGELFF	TGCGCCAGCAGCTTGGCAACCAGGGTGCCTAACACCGGGGAGCTGTTTTTT
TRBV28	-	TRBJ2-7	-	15	CASSSRQLASYEQYF	TGTGCCAGCAGTTCACGTCAACTCGCCTCCTACGAGCAGTACTTC
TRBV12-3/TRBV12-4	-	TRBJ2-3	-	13	CASSFMETDTQYF	TGTGCCAGCAGTTTTATGGAGACAGATACGCAGTATTTT
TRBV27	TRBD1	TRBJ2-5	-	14	CASSITGDQETQYF	TGTGCCAGCAGTATTACAGGGGACCAAGAGACCCAGTACTTC
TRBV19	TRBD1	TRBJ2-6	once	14	CASRGTAGANVLTF	TGTGCCAGTAGGGGGACAGCCGGGGCCAACGTCCTGACTTTC
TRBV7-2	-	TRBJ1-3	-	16	CASSLGRPSSGNTIYF	TGTGCCAGCAGCTTAGGACGGCCTAGCTCTGGAAACACCATATATTTT
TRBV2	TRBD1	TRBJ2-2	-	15	CASSQTGGGTGELFF	TGTGCCAGCAGTCAGACAGGGGGAGGTACCGGGGAGCTGTTTTTT
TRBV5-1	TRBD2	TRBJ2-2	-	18	CASSPARTSGGNTGELFF	TGCGCCAGCAGCCCCGCCCGGACTAGCGGGGGGAACACCGGGGAGCTGTTTTTT
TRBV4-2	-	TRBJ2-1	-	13	CASSQDGRNEQFF	TGTGCCAGCAGCCAAGATGGCCGTAATGAGCAGTTCTTC
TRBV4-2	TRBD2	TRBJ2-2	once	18	CASSPSTSGGLTTGELFF	TGTGCCAGCAGCCCAAGCACTAGCGGGGGTCTGACCACCGGGGAGCTGTTTTTT
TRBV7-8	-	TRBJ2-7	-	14	CASSLDRSRDEQYF	TGTGCCAGCAGCTTAGATAGGTCCCGGGACGAGCAGTACTTC
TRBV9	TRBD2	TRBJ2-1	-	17	CASSGGLARSSYNEQFF	TGTGCCAGCAGCGGAGGACTAGCGCGCAGCTCCTACAATGAGCAGTTCTTC
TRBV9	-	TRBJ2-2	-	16	CASSVGLAGKAGELFF	TGTGCCAGCAGCGTAGGGCTCGCGGGGAAGGCCGGGGAGCTGTTTTTT
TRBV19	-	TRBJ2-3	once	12	CASSIWRNTQYF	TGTGCCAGTAGTATATGGCGGAATACGCAGTATTTT
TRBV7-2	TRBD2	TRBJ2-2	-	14	CASSPGTSAGELFF	TGTGCCAGCAGCCCCGGGACTAGCGCCGGGGAGCTGTTTTTT
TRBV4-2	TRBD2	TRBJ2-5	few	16	CASSQGDGGASKTQYF	TGTGCCAGCAGCCAAGGTGACGGGGGGGCTTCGAAGACCCAGTACTTC
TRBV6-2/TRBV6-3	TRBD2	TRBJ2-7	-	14	CASSQTSGSYEQYF	TGTGCCAGCAGTCAGACTAGCGGGAGTTACGAGCAGTACTTC
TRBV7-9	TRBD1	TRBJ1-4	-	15	CASGTGAVAYEKLFF	TGTGCCAGCGGAACAGGGGCGGTGGCTTATGAAAAACTGTTTTTT
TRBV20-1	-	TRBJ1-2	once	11	CSAERGSGYTF	TGCAGTGCGGAGCGGGGATCCGGCTACACCTTC
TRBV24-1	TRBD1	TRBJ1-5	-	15	CATSDRTGRGQPQHF	TGTGCCACCAGTGATCGGACAGGACGGGGACAGCCCCAGCATTTT
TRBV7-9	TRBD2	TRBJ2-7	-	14	CASSTGTSGYEQYF	TGTGCCAGCAGCACCGGGACTAGCGGGTACGAGCAGTACTTC
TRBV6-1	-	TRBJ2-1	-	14	CASSEGDLGNEQFF	TGTGCCAGCAGTGAGGGAGACTTAGGCAATGAGCAGTTCTTC
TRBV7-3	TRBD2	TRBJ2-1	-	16	CASSFLADHNYNEQFF	TGTGCCAGCAGCTTCCTAGCGGACCACAACTACAATGAGCAGTTCTTC
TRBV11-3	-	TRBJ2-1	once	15	CASSLDGDMYNEQFF	TGTGCCAGCAGCTTAGATGGGGACATGTACAATGAGCAGTTCTTC
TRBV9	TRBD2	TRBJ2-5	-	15	CASSLRVAGGETQYF	TGTGCCAGCAGCCTTCGGGTAGCGGGAGGTGAGACCCAGTACTTC
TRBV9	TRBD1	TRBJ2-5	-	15	CASSSSGTEAETQYF	TGTGCCAGCAGCTCCTCCGGGACAGAAGCAGAGACCCAGTACTTC
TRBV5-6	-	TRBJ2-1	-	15	CASSTVIRADNEQFF	TGTGCCAGCAGTACGGTGATCCGCGCCGACAATGAGCAGTTCTTC
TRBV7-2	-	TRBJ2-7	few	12	CASSQGGYEQYF	TGTGCCAGCAGCCAGGGAGGCTACGAGCAGTACTTC
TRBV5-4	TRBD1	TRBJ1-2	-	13	CASSRTGTNGYTF	TGTGCCAGCAGCAGGACAGGGACAAACGGCTACACCTTC
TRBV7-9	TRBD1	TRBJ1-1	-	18	CASSIFPGQGRRYTEAFF	TGTGCCAGCAGCATTTTCCCGGGACAGGGACGGAGGTACACTGAAGCTTTCTTT
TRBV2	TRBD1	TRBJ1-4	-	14	CASIEQGAFEKLFF	TGTGCCAGCATAGAACAGGGGGCGTTTGAAAAACTGTTTTTT
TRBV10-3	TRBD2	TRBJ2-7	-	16	CAISEAGTSGSYEQYF	TGTGCCATCAGTGAGGCCGGGACTAGCGGGAGTTACGAGCAGTACTTC
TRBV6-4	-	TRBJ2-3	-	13	CASSEREADTQYF	TGTGCCAGCAGTGAAAGGGAGGCAGATACGCAGTATTTT
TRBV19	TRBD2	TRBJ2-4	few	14	CASQPTSGRNIQYF	TGTGCCAGTCAACCGACTAGCGGGAGAAACATTCAGTACTTC